A selection of T cell receptor beta chains follows, all from one sample in a study of blood T cells in healthy people across ages. From the 5' RACE reads, TCRdb called clonotypes with MiXCR, one entry per CDR3 protein. The table records roughly 680,000 distinct CDR3 sequences, approximately 52% of them present only once. Sequencing was carried out using blood. These receptors all come from a woman aged 80 or older in good health. The CDR3 runs from the conserved cysteine through the conserved F or W. Each record gives: V gene, D gene, CDR3 length, J gene, clone size, CDR3 DNA, CDR3 protein. D genes are given only for firm matches. Clone sizes are given selectively: once, few, many, or a class where the clone is expanded.

V: TRBV20-1; D: -; length: 14; J: TRBJ1-1; size: -; DNA: TGCAGTGCCTACGGGGGCCGGGGAAACACTGAAGCTTTCTTT; CDR3: CSAYGGRGNTEAFF
V: TRBV10-3; D: -; length: 12; J: TRBJ2-7; size: -; DNA: TGTACCGTAGGTGGAGGGTTGGGTGAGCAGTACTTC; CDR3: CTVGGGLGEQYF
V: TRBV2; D: TRBD2; length: 17; J: TRBJ2-1; size: -; DNA: TGTGCCAGCAGCTTCGGACTAGCGGGAGGAACATACAATGAGCAGTTCTTC; CDR3: CASSFGLAGGTYNEQFF
V: TRBV6-5; D: -; length: 14; J: TRBJ1-4; size: -; DNA: TGTGCCAGCAAAACAGGGAGGACTAATGAAAAACTGTTTTTT; CDR3: CASKTGRTNEKLFF
V: TRBV28; D: -; length: 14; J: TRBJ1-1; size: -; DNA: TGTGCCAGCAGTTTGATAAGGGAGGCCGCTGAAGCTTTCTTT; CDR3: CASSLIREAAEAFF
V: TRBV7-9; D: -; length: 12; J: TRBJ1-4; size: many; DNA: TGTGCCAGCAGCTTCCGAGGGCGAAAACTGTTTTTT; CDR3: CASSFRGRKLFF
V: TRBV21-1; D: -; length: 14; J: TRBJ2-7; size: many; DNA: TGTGCCAGCACAAAAAAAGACAGGGGAGACGAGCAGTACTTC; CDR3: CASTKKDRGDEQYF
V: TRBV20-1; D: -; length: 13; J: TRBJ2-3; size: many; DNA: TGCAGTGCTAGAGATCCTCGAACCAATACGCAGTATTTT; CDR3: CSARDPRTNTQYF
V: TRBV10-3; D: -; length: 15; J: TRBJ1-5; size: -; DNA: TGTGCCATCAGTGAGTCAAGGTCTAGCAATCAGCCCCAGCATTTT; CDR3: CAISESRSSNQPQHF
V: TRBV13; D: TRBD2; length: 12; J: TRBJ2-5; size: -; DNA: TGTGCCAGCAAAGTAGCGGGGGAGACCCAGTACTTC; CDR3: CASKVAGETQYF
V: TRBV10-3; D: TRBD2; length: 18; J: TRBJ2-3; size: few; DNA: TGTGCCATCAGTGAAACTAGCGGGGGGGAACGCCCCACAGATACGCAGTATTTT; CDR3: CAISETSGGERPTDTQYF
V: TRBV4-1; D: TRBD2; length: 17; J: TRBJ2-5; size: once; DNA: TGCGCCAGCAGCCAACCCACTAGCGGGAGAGGCCAAGAGACCCAGTACTTC; CDR3: CASSQPTSGRGQETQYF
V: TRBV7-2; D: -; length: 16; J: TRBJ1-4; size: -; DNA: TGTGCCAGCAGCTTACGGGGGAAAAATGAAAGGGGAAAACTGTTTTTT; CDR3: CASSLRGKNERGKLFF
V: TRBV9; D: TRBD2; length: 14; J: TRBJ2-1; size: few; DNA: TGTGCCAGCAGCGTAGTTAGCGGGAGTAATGAGCAGTTCTTC; CDR3: CASSVVSGSNEQFF
V: TRBV5-1; D: -; length: 15; J: TRBJ2-3; size: few; DNA: TGCGCCAGCAGATTGGAGGGCCTATTCACAGATACGCAGTATTTT; CDR3: CASRLEGLFTDTQYF
V: TRBV15; D: -; length: 13; J: TRBJ1-1; size: few; DNA: TGTGCCACCAGCAGAGACAAGAACACTGAAGCTTTCTTT; CDR3: CATSRDKNTEAFF
V: TRBV7-2; D: TRBD2; length: 16; J: TRBJ2-5; size: -; DNA: TGTGCCAGCAGCCGACCCCGGGGGGATCCTGGGGAGACCCAGTACTTC; CDR3: CASSRPRGDPGETQYF
V: TRBV5-1; D: TRBD2; length: 16; J: TRBJ2-1; size: -; DNA: TGCGCCAGCAGCTTGTTACCTAGCGGCTCCTACAATGAGCAGTTCTTC; CDR3: CASSLLPSGSYNEQFF
V: TRBV7-9; D: -; length: 14; J: TRBJ1-5; size: -; DNA: TGTGCCAGCAGCCCTCGAGTACTGAATCAGCCCCAGCATTTT; CDR3: CASSPRVLNQPQHF
V: TRBV4-2; D: -; length: 15; J: TRBJ1-1; size: -; DNA: TGTGCCAGCAGCCAAGATTCCGGGCCTTACACTGAAGCTTTCTTT; CDR3: CASSQDSGPYTEAFF
V: TRBV24-1; D: -; length: 12; J: TRBJ1-2; size: few; DNA: TGTGCCACCAGTCGGGTAGATGACGGCTACACCTTC; CDR3: CATSRVDDGYTF
V: TRBV20-1; D: -; length: 13; J: TRBJ2-1; size: -; DNA: TGCAGTGCTAGAGATGCGAATTACAATGAGCAGTTCTTC; CDR3: CSARDANYNEQFF
V: TRBV15; D: TRBD2; length: 14; J: TRBJ2-1; size: -; DNA: TGTGCCACAGGACGACTAGCGGGAGGCCATGAGCAGTTCTTC; CDR3: CATGRLAGGHEQFF
V: TRBV29-1; D: -; length: 12; J: TRBJ2-5; size: -; DNA: TGCAGCCTCAGGGGAGTTCAAGAGACCCAGTACTTC; CDR3: CSLRGVQETQYF
V: TRBV7-2; D: TRBD1; length: 16; J: TRBJ2-4; size: once; DNA: TGTGCCAGCAGCTCCTCTTGGGACAGGAAGGGGAACATTCAGTACTTC; CDR3: CASSSSWDRKGNIQYF
V: TRBV12-3/TRBV12-4; D: TRBD2; length: 14; J: TRBJ2-1; size: -; DNA: TGTGCCAGCAGTCTAGCGGGTGGAGTGGATGAGCAGTTCTTC; CDR3: CASSLAGGVDEQFF
V: TRBV14; D: -; length: 16; J: TRBJ1-2; size: -; DNA: TGTGCCAGCAGCCAAGAAGGTTCCGTCGCACGCTATGGCTACACCTTC; CDR3: CASSQEGSVARYGYTF
V: TRBV7-9; D: -; length: 13; J: TRBJ2-3; size: -; DNA: TGTGCCAGCAGCGTCGCAGCCACAGATACGCAGTATTTT; CDR3: CASSVAATDTQYF
V: TRBV14; D: TRBD1; length: 15; J: TRBJ1-2; size: few; DNA: TGTGCCAGCAGCAAAAGGGGGACAGCGAACTATGGCTACACCTTC; CDR3: CASSKRGTANYGYTF
V: TRBV5-1; D: -; length: 15; J: TRBJ2-1; size: -; DNA: TGCGCCAGCAGCTTGGCCGAGCAGGGGAAGTATGAGCAGTTCTTC; CDR3: CASSLAEQGKYEQFF
V: TRBV5-1; D: TRBD2; length: 14; J: TRBJ2-7; size: many; DNA: TGCGCCAGCAGCCCTAGGACTAGCAGGTACGAGCAGTACTTC; CDR3: CASSPRTSRYEQYF
V: TRBV20-1; D: TRBD1; length: 14; J: TRBJ2-1; size: -; DNA: TGCAGTGCTAACAGGGGGCCCTCCTACAATGAGCAGTTCTTC; CDR3: CSANRGPSYNEQFF
V: TRBV20-1; D: -; length: 15; J: TRBJ2-7; size: few; DNA: TGCAGTGCTAGAGGCGGTACCAGCTCCTACAATGAGCAGTACTTC; CDR3: CSARGGTSSYNEQYF
V: TRBV14; D: -; length: 15; J: TRBJ2-3; size: -; DNA: TGTGCCAGCAGCTTGGGCCCAGCGTGGGCAGATACGCAGTATTTT; CDR3: CASSLGPAWADTQYF
V: TRBV20-1; D: -; length: 13; J: TRBJ2-5; size: -; DNA: TGCAGTGCTAGAGATCTCGCGAAGCGGGCCCAGTACTTC; CDR3: CSARDLAKRAQYF
V: TRBV20-1; D: -; length: 16; J: TRBJ2-2; size: -; DNA: TGCAGTGCTAGGGGGTTACTAGCAGAAGGGACCGGGGAGCTGTTTTTT; CDR3: CSARGLLAEGTGELFF
V: TRBV10-3; D: TRBD1; length: 15; J: TRBJ2-1; size: many; DNA: TGTGCCATCGGCCCGGGACAGAGTATTTACAATGAGCAGTTCTTC; CDR3: CAIGPGQSIYNEQFF
V: TRBV3-1; D: -; length: 13; J: TRBJ1-5; size: many; DNA: TGTGCCAGCAGCCAACTCGGCAATCAGCCCCAGCATTTT; CDR3: CASSQLGNQPQHF
V: TRBV29-1; D: TRBD2; length: 13; J: TRBJ2-1; size: many; DNA: TGCAGCGCTATTAGCGGGACGACAATGAGGCAGTTCTTC; CDR3: CSAISGTTMRQFF
V: TRBV28; D: -; length: 16; J: TRBJ2-5; size: -; DNA: TGTGCCAGCAGTCCTCGACAGTTAAGAGCGGAAGAGACCCAGTACTTC; CDR3: CASSPRQLRAEETQYF